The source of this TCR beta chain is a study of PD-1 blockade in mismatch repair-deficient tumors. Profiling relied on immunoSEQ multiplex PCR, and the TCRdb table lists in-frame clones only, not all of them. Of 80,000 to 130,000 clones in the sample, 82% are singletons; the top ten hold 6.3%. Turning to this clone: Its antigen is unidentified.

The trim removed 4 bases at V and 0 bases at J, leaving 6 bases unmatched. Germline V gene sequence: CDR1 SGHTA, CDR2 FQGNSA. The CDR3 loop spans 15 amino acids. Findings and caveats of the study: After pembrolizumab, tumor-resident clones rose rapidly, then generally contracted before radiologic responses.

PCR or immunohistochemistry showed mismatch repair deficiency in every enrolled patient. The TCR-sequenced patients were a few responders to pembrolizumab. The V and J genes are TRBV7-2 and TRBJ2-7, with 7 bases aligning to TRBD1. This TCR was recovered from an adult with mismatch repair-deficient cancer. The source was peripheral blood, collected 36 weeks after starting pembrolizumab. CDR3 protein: CASSSETGSSYEQYF. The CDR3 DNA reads TGTGCCAGCAGCTCAGAGACAGGGTCCTCCTACGAGCAGTACTTC.